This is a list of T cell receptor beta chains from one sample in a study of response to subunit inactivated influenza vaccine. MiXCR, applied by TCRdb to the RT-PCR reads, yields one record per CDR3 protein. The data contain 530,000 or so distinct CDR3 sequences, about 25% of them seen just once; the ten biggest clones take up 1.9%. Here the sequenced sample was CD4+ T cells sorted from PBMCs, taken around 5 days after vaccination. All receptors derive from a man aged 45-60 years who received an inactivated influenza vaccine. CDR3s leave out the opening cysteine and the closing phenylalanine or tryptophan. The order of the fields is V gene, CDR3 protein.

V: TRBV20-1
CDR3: SATKIRNTEAF

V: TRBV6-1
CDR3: ASRNGLALYNEQF

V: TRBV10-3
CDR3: AISESGGGNNEQF

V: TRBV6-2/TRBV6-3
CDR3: ASSYRTEGSLGTQY

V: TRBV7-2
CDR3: ASSLDRTPYEQY

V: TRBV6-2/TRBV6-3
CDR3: ASSYSLLTSGRSSTDTQY

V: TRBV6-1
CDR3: ASSEAGTSVYEQY

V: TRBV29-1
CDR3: SAPGLSNYGYT

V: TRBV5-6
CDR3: ASSLARITHYEQY

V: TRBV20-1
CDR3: SARGQGRTEAF

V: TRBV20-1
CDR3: SARDWTSGRGEEQF

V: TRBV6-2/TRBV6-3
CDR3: ASSYGGTINEQF

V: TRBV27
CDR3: ASSPSWSIDEQF

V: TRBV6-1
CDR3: ASTLDSQRGELF

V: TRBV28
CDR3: ASSLGLAGGPFEQY

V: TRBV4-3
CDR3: ASSRGWQGSYNEQF

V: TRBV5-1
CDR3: ASSPEGTALIQY

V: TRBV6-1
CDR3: ASSRLGGPTTEQY

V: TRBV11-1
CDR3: ASSLWGSRAGSQETQY

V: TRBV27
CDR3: ASSSTGVTEAF

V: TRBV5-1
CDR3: ASSRGPRTFQLGANVLT

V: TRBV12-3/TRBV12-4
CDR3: ASSWYRASTDTQY

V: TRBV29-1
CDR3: SVVGAGGPPSSYNEQF

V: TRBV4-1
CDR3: ASSPGQGFWGYT

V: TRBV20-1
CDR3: SASRIVETGELF

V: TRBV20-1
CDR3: SEGGTGGTEAF

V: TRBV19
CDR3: ASGRDRGVGELF

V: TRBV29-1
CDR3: SVLSPGNTIY

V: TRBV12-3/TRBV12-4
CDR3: ASSFSLAIEQY

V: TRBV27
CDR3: ASSLIGGTTYEQY

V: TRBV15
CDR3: ATSRELGEQY

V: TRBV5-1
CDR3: ASSQLTGGSYNEQF

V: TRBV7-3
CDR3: ASSSGTGGREQF

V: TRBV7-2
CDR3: ASSFGGGWNEQF

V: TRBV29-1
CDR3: SVGHSGANVLT

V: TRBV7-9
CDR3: ASSLAGQKEKLF

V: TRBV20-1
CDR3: SAGAGSSYEQY

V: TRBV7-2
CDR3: ASSLAPREDTQY

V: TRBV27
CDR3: ASSSRGTGPRDAF

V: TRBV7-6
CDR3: ASSLGGTPFNTQY

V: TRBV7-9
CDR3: ASSRTSGATGELF